Below, 3 T cell receptor beta chains from the same sample are listed, as sequenced in a study of cytotoxic CD8 clonotypes in ibrutinib-treated CLL. Method: immunoSEQ multiplex PCR; TCRdb's copy keeps in-frame clones and lacks some. In the table there are approximately 150,000 clones, around nine tenths of which are singletons. The specimen was PBMCs, collected at disease progression, from a patient treated with ibrutinib. The receptors shown here come from a human donor with chronic lymphocytic leukemia.

The V call is TRBV29-1, the J call TRBJ2-7, with TRBD1 identical over 10 bases. This CDR3 is built from 13 residues. CDR1 SQVTM and CDR2 ANQGSEA come from the germline V gene. The CDR3 coding sequence is TGCAGTACAACGACAGGGGGCCTCTACGAGCAGTACTTC. It is translated as CSTTTGGLYEQYF.

The chain has TRBV28 and TRBJ2-7; 7 bases align to TRBD1. Germline V gene data show CDR1 as MDHEN and CDR2 as SYDVKM. The J segment lost 4 bases and the V segment lost 8 bases, leaving 14 bases of the junction unmatched. CDR3 length: 15 amino acids. The DNA for the CDR3 is TGTGCCAGCTGCCGACCGGGACAGATTCTTTACGAGCAGTACTTC. This codes for CASCRPGQILYEQYF.

The J gene is TRBJ2-1, the V gene TRBV4-3; D is perhaps TRBD1 (7 bases). The CDR3 runs 17 residues. Deletions cut 2 bases from V and 0 bases from J, with 14 bases between. Per the germline V gene, CDR1 is LGHNA and CDR2 is YSLEER. CDR3 coding DNA: TGCGCCAGCAGCCAATCAGGGGGGAGGAACTCCTACAATGAGCAGTTCTTC. Translated: CASSQSGGRNSYNEQFF.